Presented here are 28 T cell receptor beta chains from one specimen sequenced in a study of graft-versus-host responses after intestinal transplantation (dated by TCRdb to the early 2020s). The library was generated by the immunoSEQ multiplex PCR assay. TCRdb took over this immuneACCESS table, retaining in-frame rearrangements with V and J assigned. Such tables are incomplete; in checked studies, under half of the missing clones stem from an unresolved V gene, and the remainder is unexplained. This sample is represented by roughly 62,000 clones; 90% to 95% of them were singletons. The top ten hold more than 2.5% of the sample. The material was PBMCs, obtained about 120 days after intestinal transplantation. The origin of the receptors is a human patient who received an intestinal transplant, so some T cells may come from the graft donor.

The chain couples TRBV10-3 to TRBJ2-5, with 7 bases identical to TRBD1. Germline V gene sequence: CDR1 ENHRY, CDR2 SYGVKD. Unmatched junction bases numbered 7, after V lost 4 bases and J lost 5 bases. This CDR3 spans 14 amino acids. CDR3 DNA: TGTGCCATCAGTGGGGGACAGCAACGGGAGACCCAGTACTTC. It translates to CAISGGQQRETQYF.

This chain connects TRBV6-5 to TRBJ1-6; D not certain. CDR1 is MNHEY and CDR2 is SVGAGI in the germline V gene. The CDR3 runs 16 residues. V dropped 0 bases and J dropped 2 bases, with 8 bases sitting between them. CDR3 residues: CASSYSAGAYNSPLHF. The CDR3 coding sequence is TGTGCCAGCAGTTACTCGGCAGGCGCCTATAATTCACCCCTCCACTTT.

This chain joins TRBV5-8 and TRBJ2-7, with D unclear. Trimming removed 2 bases from V and 3 bases from J, with 9 bases in between. CDR1 is SGHTS, CDR2 YDEGEE, per germline. CDR3 size: 13 residues. In nucleotides, the CDR3 is TGTGCCAGCAGCTTTCGCACTTACTACGAGCAGTACTTC. It translates to CASSFRTYYEQYF.

The chain combines TRBV7-6 with TRBJ1-4; D is unresolved. V was shortened by 6 bases and J by 11 bases, with 16 bases between the two germline ends. Germline CDR1 and CDR2: SGHVS and FNYEAQ. This CDR3 spans 13 amino acids. The chain's CDR3 is CASRKVHMGKLFF. The CDR3 bases are TGTGCCAGCAGGAAGGTACACATGGGGAAACTGTTTTTT.

This chain links TRBV5-4 with TRBJ2-5, with unresolved D. V lost 2 bases, J lost 3 bases, and 8 bases lay in between. The CDR3 has 13 residues. Germline loops: CDR1 SGHNT, CDR2 YYREEE (reference sequence). The CDR3: CASSFGGEETQYF. CDR3 in DNA: TGTGCCAGCAGCTTTGGCGGAGAAGAGACCCAGTACTTC.

The chain employs TRBV29-1 and TRBJ2-1; tentatively, D is TRBD1 (6 bases). Trimming pared 0 bases from V and 4 bases from J, leaving 16 bases between. The germline gives CDR1 SQVTM, CDR2 ANQGSEA. The CDR3 covers 16 residues. The CDR3 protein is CSVEELRQGIYNEQFF. CDR3 DNA: TGCAGCGTTGAAGAGTTGAGGCAGGGGATTTACAATGAGCAGTTCTTC.

The CDR3 loop is CASSLVAGGFYNEQFF. The DNA of the CDR3 is TGTGCCAGCAGCTTGGTAGCGGGAGGGTTTTACAATGAGCAGTTCTTC. The rearrangement links TRBV5-6 to TRBJ2-1, with 11 bases matching TRBD2. The V gene's germline CDR1 is SGHDT and CDR2 YYEEEE. The V gene end was trimmed by 0 bases and the J gene end by 4 bases; junction bases not matched to a gene: 3. The CDR3 contains 16 residues.

V usage is TRBV2 and J usage is TRBJ2-1; 10 bases agree with TRBD1. The CDR3 has 14 residues. The germline V gene encodes CDR1 SNHLY and CDR2 FYNNEI. The ends lost 7 bases at V and 6 bases at J; junction bases unmatched: 6. Here the CDR3 reads CASMRGQGFNEQFF. In DNA form, the CDR3 reads TGTGCCAGCATGAGGGGACAGGGGTTCAATGAGCAGTTCTTC.

The chain employs TRBV5-1 and TRBJ2-5; 8 bases are a match to TRBD2. The CDR3 sequence is 14 residues long. Germline V lookup: CDR1 SGHRS, CDR2 YFSETQ. J gave up 7 bases and V 2 bases, and 7 bases lay outside the gene matches. CDR3 coding DNA: TGCGCCAGCAGCTTAGAGCGGGGGCAGTGGACCCAGTACTTC. It translates to CASSLERGQWTQYF. Using reference TRBV5-1 and TRBJ2-5 for the parts outside the CDR3, the full variable domain is KAGVTQTPRYLIKTRGQQVTLSCSPISGHRSVSWYQQTPGQGLQFLFEYFSETQRNKGNFPGRFSGRQFSNSRSEMNVSTLELGDSALYLCASSLERGQWTQYFGPGTRLLVL.

V gene TRBV7-9 combines with J gene TRBJ2-3; no firm D call. V gave up 0 bases and J gave up 5 bases, with 0 bases separating them. From germline, CDR1 is SEHNR and CDR2 FQNEAQ (reference sequence). The CDR3 consists of 11 residues. CDR3 protein: CASSLADTQYF. CDR3 nucleotide sequence: TGTGCCAGCAGCTTAGCAGATACGCAGTATTTT.

This chain joins TRBV28 and TRBJ2-7; the D call may be TRBD1 or TRBD2 (5 bases each). CDR1 is MDHEN and CDR2 is SYDVKM in the germline V gene. With 5 bases removed from V and 2 bases from J, the gap between germline ends came to 16 bases. The CDR3 runs 15 residues. The CDR3 bases are TGTGCCAGCAGTGCCCCCCGGGGACCTACCTACGAGCAGTACTTC. The encoded protein is CASSAPRGPTYEQYF.

CDR3: CAISEFRDGAYEQYF. CDR3 bases: TGTGCCATCAGTGAGTTCCGGGACGGAGCCTACGAGCAGTACTTC. This chain connects TRBV10-3 to TRBJ2-7; either TRBD1 or TRBD2 may fit D (5 bases each). CDR1 and CDR2 (germline): ENHRY, SYGVKD. This CDR3 region has 15 residues. With 1 base removed from V and 2 bases from J, the gap between germline ends came to 12 bases.

This chain links TRBV2 with TRBJ2-7; 9 bases are a match to TRBD1. Germline CDR1 SNHLY, CDR2 FYNNEI. The ends lost 11 bases at V and 4 bases at J; junction bases unmatched: 6. The CDR3 runs 12 residues. The CDR3 loop is CAGRDREYEQYF. Here the CDR3 DNA reads TGTGCCGGCCGGGACAGGGAATACGAGCAGTACTTC. Combining the CDR3 with reference TRBV2 and TRBJ2-7 gives the whole variable domain EPEVTQTPSHQVTQMGQEVILRCVPISNHLYFYWYRQILGQKVEFLVSFYNNEISEKSEIFDDQFSVERPDGSNFTLKIRSTKLEDSAMYFCAGRDREYEQYFGPGTRLTVT.

The chain is built from TRBV28 and TRBJ2-5; TRBD2 matches 7 bases. The CDR3 is made up of 14 amino acids. CDR1 MDHEN and CDR2 SYDVKM come from the germline V gene. Losses at the gene ends were 6 bases for V and 3 bases for J; bases not matched to a gene: 7. CDR3 bases: TGTGCCAGCAGAGGACCTAGCGGAGAAGAGACCCAGTACTTC. Encoded protein: CASRGPSGEETQYF.

The rearrangement links TRBV6-1 to TRBJ2-1; possible D gene TRBD2, 5 bases. The germline V gene encodes CDR1 MNHNS and CDR2 SASEGT. With 0 bases removed from V and 4 bases from J, the gap between germline ends came to 13 bases. The CDR3 sequence is 16 residues long. Written as DNA, the CDR3 is TGTGCCAGCAGTGAAGCGCGGAGCGGTGCTTACAATGAGCAGTTCTTC. Its protein is CASSEARSGAYNEQFF.

The chain combines TRBV11-2 with TRBJ2-5, with 8 nucleotides matching TRBD2. The CDR3 length is 18 residues. Trimming removed 1 base from V and 6 bases from J; junction bases left unmatched: 16. CDR1 is SGHAT and CDR2 is FQNNGV in the germline V gene. In DNA form, the CDR3 reads TGTGCCAGCAGCTTAGGACCCCTCCCCGGACTAGCTGGCCAGACCCAGTACTTC. This gives the protein CASSLGPLPGLAGQTQYF.

The rearrangement uses TRBV28 and TRBJ2-7; D ambiguous. Germline lookup yields CDR1 MDHEN and CDR2 SYDVKM. There are 14 residues in the CDR3. Trimming took off 1 base at V and 2 bases at J, with 9 bases between the two ends. CDR3 region: CASSLFPEAYEQYF. CDR3 sequence (DNA): TGTGCCAGCAGTTTATTCCCGGAAGCCTACGAGCAGTACTTC. The whole variable domain, remainder taken from reference TRBV28 and TRBJ2-7, is DVKVTQSSRYLVKRTGEKVFLECVQDMDHENMFWYRQDPGLGLRLIYFSYDVKMKEKGDIPEGYSVSREKKERFSLILESASTNQTSMYLCASSLFPEAYEQYFGPGTRLTVT.

The chain carries TRBV7-2 and TRBJ1-2; 8 bases align to TRBD1. This CDR3 comprises 16 residues. Germline V gene data show CDR1 as SGHTA and CDR2 as FQGNSA. Trimming removed 4 bases from V and 4 bases from J; junction bases left unmatched: 11. This chain's CDR3 is CASSSWTGISSYGYTF. The CDR3 DNA is TGTGCCAGCAGCTCCTGGACAGGGATCTCAAGCTATGGCTACACCTTC. Combining the CDR3 with reference TRBV7-2 and TRBJ1-2 gives the whole variable domain GAGVSQSPSNKVTEKGKDVELRCDPISGHTALYWYRQSLGQGLEFLIYFQGNSAPDKSGLPSDRFSAERTGGSVSTLTIQRTQQEDSAVYLCASSSWTGISSYGYTFGSGTRLTVV.

Turning to this clone: The junction differs from germline at one of its ends, possibly a read error. The V gene is TRBV4-1, the J gene TRBJ1-4; D is ambiguous. CDR3 length equals 16 residues. Germline V CDR1 and CDR2: MGHRA, YSYEKL. The DNA for the CDR3 is TGCGCCAGCAGCCAAGAAGGACGGATACTCTGGGAAAGACTGTTTTTT. Translation: CASSQEGRILWERLFF.

The rearrangement links TRBV27 to TRBJ2-7; D remains ambiguous. Germline V gene lookup returns CDR1 MNHEY and CDR2 SMNVEV (reference sequence). V lost 7 bases and J 0 bases, leaving 7 bases between the germline ends. The CDR3 length is 12 residues. The CDR3 spells CASKGYSYEQYF. CDR3 bases: TGTGCCAGCAAGGGCTACTCCTACGAGCAGTACTTC.

The chain joins TRBV11-2 to TRBJ1-3; 9 bases align to TRBD1. Germline V CDR1 and CDR2: SGHAT, FQNNGV. The CDR3 totals 15 residues. The ends lost 5 bases at V and 5 bases at J; junction bases unmatched: 7. CDR3: CASSALGTGRNTIYF. As DNA, the CDR3 is TGTGCCAGCAGCGCCCTGGGGACAGGGCGAAACACCATATATTTT.

For the CDR3, the DNA is TGTGCCAGCAGCGTTACAGGGAAATTGAACACTGAAGCTTTCTTT. Amino acid sequence: CASSVTGKLNTEAFF. The chain has TRBV7-8 and TRBJ1-1; D perhaps matches TRBD1 (6 bases). This CDR3 spans 15 amino acids. Per the germline V gene, CDR1 is SGHVS and CDR2 is FQNEAQ. The V gene lost 5 bases and the J gene lost 0 bases, with 13 bases spanning the gap.

The V gene is TRBV7-9, the J gene TRBJ1-1; D might be TRBD1 (6 bases). This CDR3 spans 15 amino acids. Per the germline V gene, CDR1 is SEHNR and CDR2 is FQNEAQ (reference sequence). Trimming took off 5 bases at V and 1 base at J, with 14 bases between the two ends. The CDR3 DNA sequence: TGTGCCAGCAGCAAGGGGACAAGGGGGAACACTGAAGCTTTCTTT. This sequence encodes CASSKGTRGNTEAFF.

V usage is TRBV6-5 and J usage is TRBJ1-5, with no clear D. The CDR3 is 13 amino acids. V shed 7 bases and J shed 2 bases, with 9 bases lying between them. Per germline, CDR1 MNHEY and CDR2 SVGAGI. The CDR3 nucleotides read TGTGCCAGCATGGCACAGCGCAATCAGCCCCAGCATTTT. It translates to CASMAQRNQPQHF.

The rearrangement links TRBV7-9 to TRBJ2-5; D is undetermined. The DNA end favors TRBJ2-7, so the J call may be wrong. The CDR3 totals 12 residues. The germline V gene encodes CDR1 SEHNR and CDR2 FQNEAQ (reference sequence). The chain's CDR3 is CASSLDYYEQYF. For the CDR3, the DNA is TGTGCCAGCAGCTTAGACTATTACGAGCAGTACTTC.

The chain links TRBV4-2 to TRBJ2-1, with D uncertain. CDR3 length equals 18 residues. Germline CDR1 LGHNA, CDR2 YNFKEQ. V lost 0 bases and J lost 5, with 20 bases in between. CDR3 sequence (DNA): TGTGCCAGCAGCCAAGATTTATTTCGAGACTCAAGGAACAATGAGCAGTTCTTC. Its translation: CASSQDLFRDSRNNEQFF.

The chain carries TRBV5-1 and TRBJ2-1; TRBD2 is a possible D gene (6 bases). This CDR3 contains 14 residues. CDR1 SGHRS and CDR2 YFSETQ come from the germline V gene. Trimming took off 0 bases at V and 4 bases at J, with 8 bases between the two ends. For the CDR3, the DNA is TGCGCCAGCAGCTTGGCGGGAGTTTACAATGAGCAGTTCTTC. Its translation is CASSLAGVYNEQFF. Supplemented by reference TRBV5-1 and TRBJ2-1, the full variable domain reads KAGVTQTPRYLIKTRGQQVTLSCSPISGHRSVSWYQQTPGQGLQFLFEYFSETQRNKGNFPGRFSGRQFSNSRSEMNVSTLELGDSALYLCASSLAGVYNEQFFGPGTRLTVL.

V and J are TRBV19 and TRBJ2-2, with 9 bases that match TRBD1. Unmatched junction bases numbered 18, after V lost 2 bases and J lost 5 bases. There are 20 residues in the CDR3. Germline assignment: CDR1 LNHDA and CDR2 SQIVND (reference sequence). For the CDR3, the DNA is TGTGCCAGTAGTATAAGGGGGACAGGGAGAGGCGGGTCTGGTACCGGGGAGCTGTTTTTT. Translating gives CASSIRGTGRGGSGTGELFF.